These 10 T cell receptor beta chains were sequenced from one sample in a study of cytomegalovirus exposure and HLA in healthy donors. The primer mix had 60 Vbeta and 13 Jbeta primers. Here immunoSEQ multiplex PCR was the method, and the copy in TCRdb shows in-frame clones only, minus some. The sample lists some 120,000 clones; about 72% were seen once. Sequencing was performed on PBMCs. The receptors come from a young man in good health and CMV-seropositive.

The V call is TRBV9, the J call TRBJ2-5; TRBD2 is a possible D gene (6 bases). Germline CDR1 and CDR2: SGDLS and YYNGEE. V was pared by 0 bases and J by 4 bases, with 13 bases between. The CDR3 is 15 residues long. CDR3 residues: CASSVDPSAGETQYF. The CDR3 DNA reads TGTGCCAGCAGCGTAGACCCTAGCGCCGGAGAGACCCAGTACTTC. Full variable domain (missing parts from reference TRBV9 and TRBJ2-5): DSGVTQTPKHLITATGQRVTLRCSPRSGDLSVYWYQQSLDQGLQFLIQYYNGEERAKGNILERFSAQQFPDLHSELNLSSLELGDSALYFCASSVDPSAGETQYFGPGTRLLVL.

This sequence joins TRBV6-5 and TRBJ1-4, with 9 bases lining up with TRBD1. This CDR3 is 15 amino acids long. V was pared by 6 bases and J by 8 bases, with 10 bases of the junction left unmatched. Per germline, CDR1 MNHEY and CDR2 SVGAGI. The CDR3 loop is CASRRTGDGREKLFF. The DNA for the CDR3 is TGTGCCAGCAGGAGGACAGGGGATGGTCGGGAAAAACTGTTTTTT.

V and J are TRBV5-1 and TRBJ2-1; D unresolved. Germline CDR1 is SGHRS and CDR2 is YFSETQ. V was trimmed by 0 bases and J by 8 bases, leaving 6 bases between them. CDR3 size: 12 residues. This CDR3 reads CASSLAGHEQFF. The CDR3, as DNA: TGCGCCAGCAGCTTGGCTGGGCATGAGCAGTTCTTC. Combining the CDR3 with reference TRBV5-1 and TRBJ2-1 gives the whole variable domain KAGVTQTPRYLIKTRGQQVTLSCSPISGHRSVSWYQQTPGQGLQFLFEYFSETQRNKGNFPGRFSGRQFSNSRSEMNVSTLELGDSALYLCASSLAGHEQFFGPGTRLTVL.

CDR3 sequence (DNA): TGTGCCAGCAGTGAACAGGGTGGCACAGATACGCAGTATTTT. It specifies CASSEQGGTDTQYF. The V gene is TRBV2, the J gene TRBJ2-3, with TRBD1 as a possible D gene (5 bases). Trimming cost V 2 bases and J 1 base, with 7 bases left between them. The germline gives CDR1 SNHLY, CDR2 FYNNEI. The CDR3 is 14 residues long.

This clone was counted between two and nine times. The chain couples TRBV15 to TRBJ1-4, with D possibly TRBD1 on 5 matching bases. Deletions cut 0 bases from V and 8 bases from J, with 10 bases between. This CDR3 spans 14 amino acids. CDR1 LNHNV and CDR2 YYDKDF come from the germline V gene (reference sequence). The CDR3 DNA follows: TGTGCCACCAGCAGAGAACCGGGGGGAGAAAAACTGTTTTTT. It translates to CATSREPGGEKLFF.

J is TRBJ2-7 and V is TRBV19; 7 bases are shared with TRBD1. V lost 5 bases and J lost 4; bases outside the gene matches: 8. The CDR3 has 14 residues. The germline gives CDR1 LNHDA, CDR2 SQIVND (reference sequence). CDR3 bases: TGTGCCAGTAGTCGACAGGGATTGGCATACGAGCAGTACTTC. The encoded protein is CASSRQGLAYEQYF. The whole variable domain, filled in from reference TRBV19 and TRBJ2-7, reads DGGITQSPKYLFRKEGQNVTLSCEQNLNHDAMYWYRQDPGQGLRLIYYSQIVNDFQKGDIAEGYSVSREKKESFPLTVTSAQKNPTAFYLCASSRQGLAYEQYFGPGTRLTVT.

The chain carries TRBV10-1 and TRBJ2-1; D is unclear. The germline V gene has CDR1 WNHNN and CDR2 SYGVQD (reference sequence). The V end lost 4 bases, the J end lost 0 bases, and 13 bases lay between the germline ends. CDR3 size: 16 residues. This chain's CDR3 is CASSGSEAASYNEQFF. The DNA for the CDR3 is TGCGCCAGCAGTGGCAGTGAGGCGGCCTCCTACAATGAGCAGTTCTTC.

This sequence joins TRBV6-1 and TRBJ1-3, with D possibly being TRBD1 (6 bases). Germline values: CDR1 MNHNS, CDR2 SASEGT. The CDR3 is 16 amino acids. The V end was cut by 2 bases, the J end by 4 bases, with 15 bases between. The CDR3 sequence: CASSETGPDLGNTIYF. CDR3 nucleotides: TGTGCCAGCAGTGAAACAGGGCCGGATTTGGGAAACACCATATATTTT.

V and J are TRBV11-1 and TRBJ2-7, with 9 bases that match TRBD1. With 5 bases clipped from V and 2 bases from J, the junction kept 10 bases outside the gene matches. CDR1 and CDR2 from the germline V gene are SGHAT and FQDESV (reference sequence). The CDR3 totals 16 residues. The CDR3 protein is CASSIGRDRVTYEQYF. The CDR3 DNA is TGTGCCAGCAGCATCGGCCGGGACAGGGTTACCTACGAGCAGTACTTC.

The chain is built from TRBV5-4 and TRBJ2-7; 12 bases line up with TRBD2. The CDR3 covers 15 residues. V lost 3 bases, J lost 7 bases, and 8 bases stayed unmatched. Germline V lookup: CDR1 SGHNT, CDR2 YYREEE (reference sequence). The CDR3: CASSSPTSGSREQYF. The CDR3 DNA reads as TGTGCCAGCAGCTCGCCGACTAGCGGGAGTAGGGAGCAGTACTTC.